Below, 5 T cell receptor beta chains from the same sample are listed, as sequenced in a study of T cells in Graves' hyperthyroidism and ophthalmopathy. What was amplified from RNA transcripts were TCR beta CDR3 regions. First-round RT-PCR with HTBI primers amplified the TCR CDR3 region. TCRdb redid the calling of the multiplex PCR reads with MiXCR, one entry per CDR3 protein. The sample lists hundreds of thousands of distinct CDR3 sequences; just over 45% were seen once. The sequenced sample was peripheral blood or thyroid tissue (not recorded which). These receptors were obtained from a young woman with Graves' hyperthyroidism.

Many counts were recorded for this clonotype. This chain uses TRBV2 with TRBJ1-1; D gene ambiguous. Deletions cut 6 bases from V and 4 bases from J, with 12 bases between. The CDR3 totals 13 residues. The germline V gene encodes CDR1 SNHLY and CDR2 FYNNEI. The CDR3 reads CASRRVEGTEAFF. In DNA form, the CDR3 reads TGTGCCAGCAGGAGGGTAGAGGGCACTGAAGCTTTCTTT.

CDR3: CASSSGTSAQETQYF. The CDR3 DNA follows: TGCGCCAGCAGCTCCGGGACTAGCGCCCAAGAGACCCAGTACTTC. The rearrangement uses TRBV5-1 and TRBJ2-5; 10 bases line up with TRBD2. This CDR3 region has 15 residues. The J segment lost 1 base and the V segment lost 3 bases, leaving 3 bases of the junction unmatched. Germline-derived CDR1 and CDR2 are SGHRS and YFSETQ.

V and J are TRBV5-1 and TRBJ2-2; D assignment may be TRBD1 or TRBD2 (6 bases each). Between the trimmed V and J ends, which lost 0 bases and 5 bases, there was a span of 11 bases. CDR3 length: 15 amino acids. Germline loops: CDR1 SGHRS, CDR2 YFSETQ. The CDR3 region has the DNA TGCGCCAGCAGCTTGGACAGGGCGGGAACCGGGGAGCTGTTTTTT. Protein product: CASSLDRAGTGELFF.

The table lists this clonotype with many counts. The genes are TRBV2 and TRBJ2-5; no clear D. V dropped 2 bases and J dropped 2 bases, with 3 bases sitting between them. This CDR3 has 12 amino acids. Germline-derived CDR1 and CDR2 are SNHLY and FYNNEI. CDR3 protein: CASSEQQETQYF. Here the CDR3 DNA reads TGTGCCAGCAGTGAACAGCAAGAGACCCAGTACTTC. Together with reference TRBV2 and TRBJ2-5, the CDR3 gives the full variable domain: EPEVTQTPSHQVTQMGQEVILRCVPISNHLYFYWYRQILGQKVEFLVSFYNNEISEKSEIFDDQFSVERPDGSNFTLKIRSTKLEDSAMYFCASSEQQETQYFGPGTRLLVL.

In regard to this clonotype: A read error may be the cause here, since a much bigger clone is one base away. This sequence joins TRBV10-3 and TRBJ2-7; TRBD1 matches at 7 bases. CDR1 and CDR2 (germline): ENHRY, SYGVKD. Unmatched junction bases numbered 7, after V lost 3 bases and J lost 5 bases. The CDR3 is 14 amino acids. The CDR3 DNA reads TGTGCCATCAGTGATCCGACAGGGAACCACGAGCAGTACTTC. Protein product: CAISDPTGNHEQYF.